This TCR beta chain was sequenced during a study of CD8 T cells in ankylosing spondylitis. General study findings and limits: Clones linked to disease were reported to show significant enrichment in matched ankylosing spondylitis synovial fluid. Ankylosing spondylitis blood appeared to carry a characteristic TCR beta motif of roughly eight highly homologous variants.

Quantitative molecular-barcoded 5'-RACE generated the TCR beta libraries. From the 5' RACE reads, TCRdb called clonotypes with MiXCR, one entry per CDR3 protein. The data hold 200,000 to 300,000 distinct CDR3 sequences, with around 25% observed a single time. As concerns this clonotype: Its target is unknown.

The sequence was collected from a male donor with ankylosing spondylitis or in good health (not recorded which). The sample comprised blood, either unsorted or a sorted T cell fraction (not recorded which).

CDR3 sequence reads: CASSSTGRSGANVLTF. In nucleotides, the CDR3 is TGTGCCAGCAGTTCTACAGGGCGCTCTGGGGCCAACGTCCTGACTTTC. This chain uses TRBV6-5 with TRBJ2-6, with D possibly being TRBD1 (6 bases). The V end was cut by 4 bases, the J end by 0 bases, with 10 bases between. The CDR3 length is 16 residues. Per germline, CDR1 MNHEY and CDR2 SVGAGI.